These 14 T cell receptor beta chains were all obtained from the same sample, sequenced in a study of blood T cell repertoires in COVID-19. TCRdb's copy holds only in-frame clones and misses some; the assay was immunoSEQ multiplex PCR. Found here are about 200,000 clones, around 80% of them singletons; the top ten hold over 10%. Sequencing used peripheral blood. The receptor source for this set is a human donor in a cohort sampled during active COVID-19.

V is TRBV18 and J is TRBJ2-7; 9 bases match TRBD2. The germline CDR1 and CDR2 sequences are KGHSH and LQKENI. Germline trimming cut 6 bases from V and 0 bases from J; bases unmatched to any gene: 9. The CDR3 is made up of 16 amino acids. As DNA, the CDR3 is TGTGCCAGCTCGCAAACCCCGGGACTAGCCTCCTACGAGCAGTACTTC. Its translation is CASSQTPGLASYEQYF.

This clone appeared a single time. This chain joins TRBV5-1 and TRBJ2-7; 8 bases align to TRBD1. The CDR3 sequence is 15 residues long. CDR1 SGHRS and CDR2 YFSETQ come from the germline V gene. V shed 5 bases and J 0 bases; nucleotides not matched to a gene: 7. The CDR3 bases are TGCGCCAGCAGGCCGGGACAGGTCCGCTCCTACGAGCAGTACTTC. It codes for CASRPGQVRSYEQYF.

The chain has TRBV18 and TRBJ1-4; unclear D gene. Germline CDR1 reads KGHSH; CDR2 reads LQKENI. The CDR3 has 13 amino acids. V was pared by 8 bases and J by 5 bases, with 12 bases between. The CDR3 DNA sequence: TGTGCCAGCCTCGGGGAACAAAATGAAAAACTGTTTTTT. Amino acid sequence: CASLGEQNEKLFF. The full variable domain, with the rest looked up from reference TRBV18 and TRBJ1-4, is NAGVMQNPRHLVRRRGQEARLRCSPMKGHSHVYWYRQLPEEGLKFMVYLQKENIIDESGMPKERFSAEFPKEGPSILRIQQVVRGDSAAYFCASLGEQNEKLFFGSGTQLSVL.

This clone was observed a single time. This sequence joins TRBV7-2 and TRBJ2-5; maybe TRBD2 (5 bases). Trimming removed 1 base from V and 7 bases from J, with 16 bases in between. The length of the CDR3 is 15 residues. The germline V gene has CDR1 SGHTA and CDR2 FQGNSA. DNA for the CDR3: TGTGCCAGCAGCTTAGAGCGACCCGGCCGGGGGACCCAGTACTTC. This encodes CASSLERPGRGTQYF.

This chain joins TRBV28 and TRBJ2-5; TRBD2 is a possible D gene (5 bases). V lost 6 bases and J lost 3, with 17 bases in between. Germline CDR1 MDHEN, CDR2 SYDVKM. The CDR3 is 15 residues long. CDR3 protein: CASSPRAILKETQYF. CDR3 coding DNA: TGTGCCAGCAGCCCGAGGGCTATCTTAAAAGAGACCCAGTACTTC.

This clone was counted only a few times. The J gene is TRBJ2-7, the V gene TRBV25-1, with 7 bases fitting TRBD1. J gave up 4 bases and V 8 bases, and 8 bases lay outside the gene matches. The CDR3 extends over 13 amino acids. The germline CDR1 and CDR2 sequences are MGHDK and SYGVNS. CDR3 region: CASQSGQIYEQYF. CDR3 coding DNA: TGTGCCAGCCAATCGGGACAGATTTACGAGCAGTACTTC.

This rearrangement joins TRBV7-9 to TRBJ2-3; the match to TRBD2 covers 13 bases. The CDR3 covers 17 residues. The J segment lost 5 bases and the V segment lost 4 bases, leaving 9 bases of the junction unmatched. Germline CDR1 reads SEHNR; CDR2 reads FQNEAQ (reference sequence). CDR3 loop: CASSYPSLAGGVDTQYF. The CDR3 nucleotides are TGTGCCAGCAGCTACCCCTCACTAGCGGGAGGGGTAGATACGCAGTATTTT.

The rearrangement links TRBV28 to TRBJ1-5; 9 bases align to TRBD1. This CDR3 comprises 17 residues. The J segment lost 1 base and the V segment lost 1 base, leaving 5 bases of the junction unmatched. Germline CDR1 reads MDHEN; CDR2 reads SYDVKM. The CDR3 sequence is CASSLLGTGTSNQPQHF. The CDR3 bases are TGTGCCAGCAGTTTATTGGGGACAGGGACAAGCAATCAGCCCCAGCATTTT.

CDR3 in DNA: TGTGCCAGCAGTTTGGGACTAGCGGACCAAGAGACCCAGTACTTC. Translating it yields CASSLGLADQETQYF. This sequence joins TRBV28 and TRBJ2-5, with 11 positions matching TRBD2. The CDR3 totals 15 residues. The germline CDR1 and CDR2 sequences are MDHEN and SYDVKM. V dropped 3 bases and J dropped 0; count of bases not matched to a gene: 0.

V gene TRBV6-5 combines with J gene TRBJ2-1; 11 bases align to TRBD2. Trimming at V came to 6 bases and at J to 4 bases, leaving 5 bases not matched to a gene. The CDR3 extends over 15 amino acids. CDR1 MNHEY and CDR2 SVGAGI come from the germline V gene. CDR3 bases: TGTGCCAGCAGAACCGGGACTAGCGGATACAATGAGCAGTTCTTC. Residues: CASRTGTSGYNEQFF.

This clone was observed many times. CDR3 sequence: CASSQSAINTGELFF. CDR3 nucleotide sequence: TGTGCCAGCAGCCAATCCGCGATAAACACCGGGGAGCTGTTTTTT. The V gene is TRBV16, the J gene TRBJ2-2, with D hard to call. CDR1 is KGHSY, CDR2 FQNENV, per germline. The germline V and J ends were trimmed by 0 bases and 2 bases, with 7 bases remaining between them. CDR3 length: 15 residues. The complete variable domain, with remaining parts taken from reference TRBV16 and TRBJ2-2, reads GEEVAQTPKHLVRGEGQKAKLYCAPIKGHSYVFWYQQVLKNEFKFLISFQNENVFDETGMPKERFSAKCLPNSPCSLEIQATKLEDSAVYFCASSQSAINTGELFFGEGSRLTVL.

The chain recombines TRBV19 with TRBJ1-4; unclear D gene. The CDR3 runs 11 residues. CDR1 LNHDA and CDR2 SQIVND come from the germline V gene (reference sequence). Trimming removed 10 bases at V and 8 bases at J, with 11 bases between. In DNA, the CDR3 is TGTGCCACCCTAGGCGCAGAAAAACTGTTTTTT. As protein: CATLGAEKLFF.

The chain has TRBV28 and TRBJ2-7; D may be TRBD1 (5 bases). The V end was cut by 5 bases, the J end by 1 base, with 9 bases between. Germline values: CDR1 MDHEN, CDR2 SYDVKM. The CDR3 contains 13 residues. For the CDR3, the DNA is TGTGCCAGCAGTCCAGGGCCATCCTACGAGCAGTACTTC. It translates to CASSPGPSYEQYF.

V is TRBV18 and J is TRBJ2-7, with D tentatively TRBD1 (6 bases). The CDR3 has 15 residues. Germline V lookup: CDR1 KGHSH, CDR2 LQKENI. V lost 0 bases and J 6 bases, leaving 15 bases between the germline ends. For the CDR3, the DNA is TGTGCCAGCTCACCACCGGGGTCCGCCAGGGGCGAGCAGTACTTC. Translation: CASSPPGSARGEQYF.